One and the same sample provided the 12 T cell receptor beta chains below, sequenced in a study of STAT5B mutations in CD4+ large granular lymphocyte leukemia. The assay was immunoSEQ multiplex PCR, and TCRdb's table has in-frame clones only and misses some. This sample has approximately 23,000 clones, with under 80% found just once. Sequenced input: CD4+ T cells from blood buffy coats. The receptors shown here come from a human donor in good health.

V usage is TRBV2 and J usage is TRBJ1-1; D ambiguous. CDR3 length: 11 amino acids. V was shortened by 4 bases and J by 5 bases, with 5 bases between the two germline ends. Germline CDR1 and CDR2: SNHLY and FYNNEI. CDR3 sequence: CASSGWTEAFF. The CDR3 DNA is TGTGCCAGCAGTGGTTGGACTGAAGCTTTCTTT.

The chain employs TRBV10-3 and TRBJ2-1, with D hard to call. Trimming pared 7 bases from V and 4 bases from J, leaving 17 bases between. Per germline, CDR1 ENHRY and CDR2 SYGVKD. CDR3 length equals 15 residues. Written as DNA, the CDR3 is TGTGCCATCAATGGGGAAAACATGGGGTACAATGAGCAGTTCTTC. Its protein is CAINGENMGYNEQFF.

The V call is TRBV5-6, the J call TRBJ2-7, with 9 bases fitting TRBD1. CDR3 length: 17 residues. Germline values: CDR1 SGHDT, CDR2 YYEEEE. J gave up 2 bases and V 4 bases, and 13 bases lay outside the gene matches. In nucleotides, the CDR3 is TGTGCCAGCAGCCAACCGACGGACAGGGGTCACCCCTACGAGCAGTACTTC. Translating gives CASSQPTDRGHPYEQYF.

The chain is built from TRBV19 and TRBJ2-1; D is possibly TRBD2 (6 bases). Between the trimmed V and J ends, which lost 1 base and 4 bases, there was a span of 11 bases. This CDR3 has 15 residues. Germline CDR1 LNHDA, CDR2 SQIVND (reference sequence). CDR3 coding DNA: TGTGCCAGTAGTATAGGCGGGGCCCGATACAATGAGCAGTTCTTC. It yields the protein CASSIGGARYNEQFF.

The rearrangement joins TRBV18 to TRBJ2-7, with a possible D match to TRBD2 (5 bases). The CDR3 covers 13 residues. Germline CDR1 KGHSH, CDR2 LQKENI. V was cut by 6 bases and J by 6 bases, with 15 bases left in between. The CDR3 is CASSERWGAEQYF. The CDR3 nucleotides are TGTGCCAGCTCTGAGCGGTGGGGTGCCGAGCAGTACTTC.

The rearrangement joins TRBV18 to TRBJ1-1; D remains unclear. The V gene lost 6 bases and the J gene lost 1 base, with 9 bases spanning the gap. Germline V gives CDR1 KGHSH, CDR2 LQKENI. There are 13 residues in the CDR3. CDR3 loop: CASSVKPNTEAFF. CDR3 DNA sequence: TGTGCCAGCTCCGTAAAGCCGAACACTGAAGCTTTCTTT.

This clone has a handful of counts. This rearrangement joins TRBV29-1 to TRBJ1-5, with D tentatively TRBD1 (5 bases). This CDR3 spans 13 amino acids. CDR1 is SQVTM, CDR2 ANQGSEA, per germline. V was cut by 6 bases and J by 7 bases, with 16 bases left in between. The CDR3 protein is CSVAGRGNQPQHF. Written as DNA, the CDR3 is TGCAGCGTAGCGGGGAGGGGAAACCAGCCCCAGCATTTT.

The chain is built from TRBV7-2 and TRBJ2-1; 7 bases are a match to TRBD1. V trimming: 4 bases; J trimming: 7 bases; junction bases outside the gene matches: 7. Germline V CDR1 and CDR2: SGHTA, FQGNSA. The CDR3 is made up of 14 amino acids. The CDR3 DNA sequence: TGTGCCAGCAGCTCCCGGACAGGTCAGAATGAGCAGTTCTTC. Translated: CASSSRTGQNEQFF.

The V gene is TRBV29-1, the J gene TRBJ2-7, with TRBD1 matching 7 bases. V shed 6 bases and J 0 bases; nucleotides not matched to a gene: 8. The CDR3 totals 14 residues. CDR1 is SQVTM, CDR2 ANQGSEA, per germline. The CDR3 sequence is CSVAGTASSYEQYF. CDR3 coding DNA: TGCAGCGTGGCCGGGACAGCGAGCTCCTACGAGCAGTACTTC.

The chain couples TRBV11-2 to TRBJ2-7, with TRBD1 identical over 7 bases. The CDR3 contains 14 residues. Germline V lookup: CDR1 SGHAT, CDR2 FQNNGV. With 5 bases clipped from V and 0 bases from J, the junction kept 4 bases outside the gene matches. CDR3 sequence reads: CASSPRGFSYEQYF. The DNA of the CDR3 is TGTGCCAGCAGCCCCAGGGGGTTCTCCTACGAGCAGTACTTC.

V and J are TRBV6-5 and TRBJ2-1; 7 bases are shared with TRBD2. Germline V gene sequence: CDR1 MNHEY, CDR2 SVGAGI. Germline trimming cut 3 bases from V and 4 bases from J; bases unmatched to any gene: 3. The CDR3 covers 14 residues. The CDR3 coding sequence is TGTGCCAGCAGTTATAGACTAGCATACAATGAGCAGTTCTTC. Encoded protein: CASSYRLAYNEQFF.

The chain couples TRBV12-1 to TRBJ2-1; TRBD2 is the table's D call, not checked against the DNA. TRBV12-1 is classified as a pseudogene. The length of the CDR3 is 15 residues. The CDR3: CASSPPKREEGEQFF. DNA of the CDR3: TGTGCCAGCAGCCCCCCCAAGCGGGAGGAAGGTGAGCAGTTCTTC.